This T cell receptor beta chain originates from a study of blood T cell repertoires in COVID-19. Background on the study: Collection of acute and convalescent COVID-19 samples took place in the United States, Italy and Spain.

In the original analysis: Nucleated cell counts were estimated from reference gene primer amplification. The assay was immunoSEQ multiplex PCR, and TCRdb's table has in-frame clones only and misses some. V, J and clone size reflect that table, while D and trimming were determined from the DNA. In the table there are about 74,000 clones, around 88% of which are singletons. This clonotype originated in a woman of 80 years or more with acute or convalescent COVID-19. The sample taken for sequencing was peripheral blood.

The CDR3 nucleotides read TGCGCCAGCAGTTCCGACAGGGGGCTACGGAATGAGCAGTTCTTC. It encodes CASSSDRGLRNEQFF. The rearrangement links TRBV5-1 to TRBJ2-1; TRBD1 agrees at 10 bases. Germline lookup yields CDR1 SGHRS and CDR2 YFSETQ. With 5 bases clipped from V and 7 bases from J, the junction kept 9 bases outside the gene matches. CDR3 length: 15 residues.